What follows describes a single TCR beta chain. As yet, its antigen is unknown. Trimming took off 1 base at V and 3 bases at J, with 10 bases between the two ends. This CDR3 has 15 amino acids. Germline CDR1 and CDR2: SGHTA and FQGTGA. Assay: immunoSEQ multiplex PCR; the TCRdb copy retains only in-frame clones and omits some. The sample yields more than 70,000 clones, under 95% seen once. This entry comes from a study of graft-versus-host responses after intestinal transplantation. The sample here was unstimulated CD8+ T cells sorted from spleen or lymph node cells, taken before transplant. This sequence was found in a human donor who was the organ donor for an intestinal transplant. V is TRBV7-3 and J is TRBJ2-1, with no clear D. CDR3 residues: CASSLIVGNYNEQFF. The DNA of the CDR3 is TGTGCCAGCAGCTTAATAGTCGGTAACTACAATGAGCAGTTCTTC.